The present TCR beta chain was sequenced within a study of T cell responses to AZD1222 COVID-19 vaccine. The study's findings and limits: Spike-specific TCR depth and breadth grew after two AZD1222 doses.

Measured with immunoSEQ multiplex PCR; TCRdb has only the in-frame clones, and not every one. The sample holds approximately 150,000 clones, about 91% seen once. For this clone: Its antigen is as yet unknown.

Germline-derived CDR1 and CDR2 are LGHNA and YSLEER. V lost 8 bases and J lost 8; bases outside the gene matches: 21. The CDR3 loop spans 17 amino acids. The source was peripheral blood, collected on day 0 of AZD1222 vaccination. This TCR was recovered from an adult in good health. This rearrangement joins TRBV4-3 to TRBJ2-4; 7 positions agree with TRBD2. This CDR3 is CASANRGGAPGRYIQYF. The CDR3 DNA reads TGCGCCAGCGCAAATCGGGGCGGGGCCCCCGGGAGGTACATTCAGTACTTC.